Listed below are T cell receptor beta chains from one sample, sequenced in a study of CD8 T cells in Susac syndrome. TCRdb redid the calling of the immunoSEQ multiplex PCR reads with MiXCR, one entry per CDR3 protein. In the table there are approximately 80,000 distinct CDR3 sequences, approximately 94% of which are singletons. The sample consisted of CD8+ T cells from PBMCs. Receptor source: a human donor with Susac syndrome. Each CDR3 is given with its conserved first and last residue. The D gene is left open where the match is weak. Clone size appears in some rows only: once, few, many, or a class for an expanded clone.

d_call: TRBD2; clone_size: .; v_call: TRBV2; j_call: TRBJ2-7; cdr3_aa: CASTGLAGAHEQYF; cdr3_nt: TGTGCCAGCACTGGACTAGCGGGGGCCCACGAGCAGTACTTC
d_call: .; clone_size: .; v_call: TRBV7-2; j_call: TRBJ2-1; cdr3_aa: CASSPLLVDEQFF; cdr3_nt: TGTGCCAGCAGCCCACTCCTAGTTGATGAGCAGTTCTTC
d_call: .; clone_size: .; v_call: TRBV5-1; j_call: TRBJ2-1; cdr3_aa: CASSLAVAGPNEQFF; cdr3_nt: TGCGCCAGCAGCTTGGCCGTCGCGGGGCCAAATGAGCAGTTCTTC
d_call: .; clone_size: .; v_call: TRBV6-5; j_call: TRBJ2-5; cdr3_aa: CASSYSIEGGAEETQYF; cdr3_nt: TGTGCCAGCAGTTACTCGATAGAGGGGGGGGCTGAGGAGACCCAGTACTTC
d_call: TRBD2; clone_size: .; v_call: TRBV20-1; j_call: TRBJ2-5; cdr3_aa: CLLAGTQETQYF; cdr3_nt: TGTTTATTAGCGGGGACACAAGAGACCCAGTACTTC
d_call: .; clone_size: .; v_call: TRBV4-1; j_call: TRBJ2-5; cdr3_aa: CASSQEQRGETQYF; cdr3_nt: TGCGCCAGCAGCCAAGAGCAGCGCGGAGAGACCCAGTACTTC
d_call: TRBD1; clone_size: .; v_call: TRBV7-6; j_call: TRBJ2-3; cdr3_aa: CASSPRGGQATDTQYF; cdr3_nt: TGTGCCAGCAGCCCAAGGGGCGGACAGGCGACAGATACGCAGTATTTT
d_call: .; clone_size: .; v_call: TRBV28; j_call: TRBJ2-7; cdr3_aa: CASSYIQGAYEQYF; cdr3_nt: TGTGCCAGCAGTTACATACAGGGAGCCTACGAGCAGTACTTC
d_call: TRBD2; clone_size: .; v_call: TRBV7-2; j_call: TRBJ2-5; cdr3_aa: CASSLVGLADDGAQYF; cdr3_nt: TGTGCCAGCAGCTTAGTGGGACTAGCTGATGACGGGGCCCAGTACTTC
d_call: .; clone_size: .; v_call: TRBV29-1; j_call: TRBJ2-1; cdr3_aa: CSVEGGSFNEQFF; cdr3_nt: TGCAGCGTTGAAGGGGGCTCCTTCAATGAGCAGTTCTTC
d_call: TRBD1; clone_size: .; v_call: TRBV19; j_call: TRBJ2-7; cdr3_aa: CASRLRDSHYEQYF; cdr3_nt: TGTGCCAGTAGGCTACGGGACAGCCACTACGAGCAGTACTTC
d_call: .; clone_size: .; v_call: TRBV5-6; j_call: TRBJ2-7; cdr3_aa: CASSFEADPYEQYF; cdr3_nt: TGTGCCAGCAGCTTTGAGGCGGATCCCTACGAGCAGTACTTC
d_call: .; clone_size: .; v_call: TRBV7-9; j_call: TRBJ2-5; cdr3_aa: CASSLGYGPQETQYF; cdr3_nt: TGTGCCAGCAGCTTAGGTTACGGACCCCAAGAGACCCAGTACTTC
d_call: .; clone_size: .; v_call: TRBV10-3; j_call: TRBJ1-2; cdr3_aa: CAIRENYGYTF; cdr3_nt: TGTGCCATCAGGGAAAACTATGGCTACACCTTC
d_call: TRBD1; clone_size: .; v_call: TRBV29-1; j_call: TRBJ1-5; cdr3_aa: CSAPNKDRGPQHF; cdr3_nt: TGCAGCGCCCCAAACAAGGACAGGGGGCCCCAGCATTTT
d_call: TRBD1; clone_size: .; v_call: TRBV28; j_call: TRBJ1-1; cdr3_aa: CASRDRLGDTEAFF; cdr3_nt: TGTGCCAGCAGGGACAGGCTGGGGGACACTGAAGCTTTCTTT
d_call: TRBD2; clone_size: .; v_call: TRBV12-3/TRBV12-4; j_call: TRBJ2-6; cdr3_aa: CASSQTSGSAHSGANVLTF; cdr3_nt: TGTGCCAGCAGCCAGACTAGCGGGAGTGCTCACTCTGGGGCCAACGTCCTGACTTTC
d_call: .; clone_size: .; v_call: TRBV10-3; j_call: TRBJ1-5; cdr3_aa: CAISGGGGNQPQHF; cdr3_nt: TGTGCCATCAGTGGAGGGGGTGGCAATCAGCCCCAGCATTTT
d_call: TRBD2; clone_size: .; v_call: TRBV12-3/TRBV12-4; j_call: TRBJ2-1; cdr3_aa: CASSLVTSDNEQFF; cdr3_nt: TGTGCCAGCAGTTTGGTTACTAGCGACAATGAGCAGTTCTTC
d_call: .; clone_size: .; v_call: TRBV29-1; j_call: TRBJ2-2; cdr3_aa: CSATGEGTGELFF; cdr3_nt: TGCAGCGCGACAGGGGAGGGCACCGGGGAGCTGTTTTTT
d_call: .; clone_size: .; v_call: TRBV9; j_call: TRBJ2-7; cdr3_aa: CASSVDGRVRDEQYF; cdr3_nt: TGTGCCAGCAGCGTAGACGGCAGGGTTAGGGACGAGCAGTACTTC
d_call: .; clone_size: .; v_call: TRBV12-3/TRBV12-4; j_call: TRBJ1-6; cdr3_aa: CASSRWGSGSPLHF; cdr3_nt: TGTGCCAGCAGCCGGTGGGGGTCGGGGTCACCCCTCCACTTT
d_call: TRBD2; clone_size: .; v_call: TRBV7-2; j_call: TRBJ2-5; cdr3_aa: CASSFGARLAGSQETQYF; cdr3_nt: TGTGCCAGCAGCTTTGGGGCCCGACTAGCGGGGTCCCAAGAGACCCAGTACTTC
d_call: .; clone_size: .; v_call: TRBV25-1; j_call: TRBJ2-7; cdr3_aa: CASSARAKHGQYF; cdr3_nt: TGTGCCAGCAGTGCCCGGGCTAAACATGGGCAGTACTTC
d_call: TRBD1; clone_size: .; v_call: TRBV2; j_call: TRBJ1-2; cdr3_aa: CASPGTGSYYGYTF; cdr3_nt: TGTGCCAGCCCCGGGACAGGGTCTTACTATGGCTACACCTTC
d_call: .; clone_size: .; v_call: TRBV6-5; j_call: TRBJ2-5; cdr3_aa: CASSYFGGGETQYF; cdr3_nt: TGTGCCAGCAGTTACTTCGGAGGAGGAGAGACCCAGTACTTC
d_call: .; clone_size: once; v_call: TRBV19; j_call: TRBJ2-4; cdr3_aa: CASSHTGLLDIQYF; cdr3_nt: TGTGCCAGTTCCCATACCGGACTTCTAGACATTCAGTACTTC
d_call: .; clone_size: .; v_call: TRBV11-2; j_call: TRBJ1-4; cdr3_aa: CASSLERGKLFF; cdr3_nt: TGTGCCAGCAGCTTAGAAAGGGGAAAACTGTTTTTT
d_call: TRBD1; clone_size: .; v_call: TRBV6-1; j_call: TRBJ2-1; cdr3_aa: CASRTVVRQGWFNEQFF; cdr3_nt: TGTGCCAGCAGGACGGTCGTAAGACAGGGGTGGTTCAATGAGCAGTTCTTC
d_call: TRBD2; clone_size: .; v_call: TRBV15; j_call: TRBJ2-3; cdr3_aa: CATTARPSGGAEYF; cdr3_nt: TGTGCCACCACCGCTAGGCCCAGCGGGGGGGCCGAGTATTTT
d_call: TRBD1; clone_size: .; v_call: TRBV27; j_call: TRBJ1-5; cdr3_aa: CASRKSEGADSNQPQHF; cdr3_nt: TGTGCCAGCAGAAAGAGTGAGGGGGCGGATAGCAATCAGCCCCAGCATTTT
d_call: .; clone_size: few; v_call: TRBV4-1; j_call: TRBJ2-7; cdr3_aa: CASSQDQDVPYEQYF; cdr3_nt: TGCGCCAGCAGCCAAGATCAGGACGTCCCCTACGAGCAGTACTTC
d_call: TRBD1; clone_size: .; v_call: TRBV7-9; j_call: TRBJ1-4; cdr3_aa: CASSSEGQGARKKLFF; cdr3_nt: TGTGCCAGCAGCTCAGAGGGACAGGGGGCGCGTAAAAAACTGTTTTTT
d_call: TRBD2; clone_size: .; v_call: TRBV7-9; j_call: TRBJ2-1; cdr3_aa: CASSPGRPGGEQFF; cdr3_nt: TGTGCCAGCAGCCCCGGGAGGCCCGGGGGTGAGCAGTTCTTC
d_call: TRBD1; clone_size: .; v_call: TRBV18; j_call: TRBJ2-7; cdr3_aa: CASSRGQGTEQYF; cdr3_nt: TGTGCCAGCTCCCGTGGACAGGGGACCGAGCAGTACTTC
d_call: .; clone_size: .; v_call: TRBV7-9; j_call: TRBJ2-7; cdr3_aa: CASSLGEGAGAGEEQYF; cdr3_nt: TGTGCCAGCAGCTTAGGCGAGGGGGCGGGCGCGGGGGAGGAGCAGTACTTC
d_call: .; clone_size: .; v_call: TRBV12-3/TRBV12-4; j_call: TRBJ1-5; cdr3_aa: CASKGGQPQHF; cdr3_nt: TGTGCCAGCAAAGGAGGCCAGCCCCAGCATTTT
d_call: .; clone_size: .; v_call: TRBV14; j_call: TRBJ2-7; cdr3_aa: CASSQDYLEDEQYF; cdr3_nt: TGTGCCAGCAGCCAAGATTACCTCGAGGACGAGCAGTACTTC
d_call: TRBD1; clone_size: .; v_call: TRBV20-1; j_call: TRBJ1-2; cdr3_aa: CSDHPGQVPYGYTF; cdr3_nt: TGCAGTGACCACCCGGGACAGGTACCCTATGGCTACACCTTC
d_call: .; clone_size: .; v_call: TRBV20-1; j_call: TRBJ1-5; cdr3_aa: CSARDGAGPSNQPQHF; cdr3_nt: TGCAGTGCTAGAGATGGAGCAGGACCGAGCAATCAGCCCCAGCATTTT